The entry below gives a single T cell receptor (beta chain) sequence along with its context. Its matching antigen is unknown. TCR beta VDJ and CDR3 profiling used genomic DNA as template. In TCRdb, the reads were re-called with MiXCR into one record per CDR3 protein. Of around 250,000 distinct CDR3 sequences in the sample, roughly half are singletons; the top ten hold around 7.6%. The ends were cut back, 0 bases at V and 0 bases at J, with 12 bases in the middle. Germline CDR1 and CDR2: SEHNR and FQNEAQ (reference sequence). This CDR3 is built from 17 residues. This sample was taken from a study of CD8+CD57+ T cells in acquired aplastic anemia. About the study: DNA from sorted CD4+ and CD8+ cells averaged around 3.2 ug. Overall study findings and caveats: Patients were compared with controls for CD8+ Simpson's diversity, and no significant difference emerged. The same twenty-nine CD8+ CDR3 sequences occurred in patients and in controls.

This sequence originates from a human donor with severe aplastic anemia or a healthy control (not recorded which). Sequenced sample: sorted CD4+, CD8+, or CD8+CD57+ T cells (not recorded which) from PBMCs. This chain connects TRBV7-9 to TRBJ1-3; possible D gene TRBD1, 5 bases. The CDR3 coding sequence is TGTGCCAGCAGCTTAGCGGGGGTACAAAGCTCTGGAAACACCATATATTTT. Amino acids: CASSLAGVQSSGNTIYF.